One sample yielded the 14 T cell receptor beta chains listed below, sequenced in a study of cytomegalovirus exposure and HLA in healthy donors. Use of 60 Vbeta and 13 Jbeta primers characterized the PCR. The protocol was immunoSEQ multiplex PCR, while the TCRdb copy is restricted to in-frame clones and leaves out a portion. The repertoire holds roughly 120,000 clones, with roughly 77% as singletons. Sequences were obtained from PBMCs. The receptor source for this set is a man in his fifties or sixties in good health and CMV-seropositive.

The DNA for the CDR3 is TGCAGCGTTGCAGAAGGGGGCAGTTACGAGCAGTACTTC. It codes for CSVAEGGSYEQYF. The V call is TRBV29-1, the J call TRBJ2-7; 7 positions match TRBD1. This CDR3 comprises 13 residues. Germline V gene data show CDR1 as SQVTM and CDR2 as ANQGSEA. V was clipped by 4 bases and J by 4 bases; unmatched bases: 7.

V gene TRBV7-9 combines with J gene TRBJ2-1, with D possibly matching TRBD2 (5 bases). The V end was cut by 1 base, the J end by 9 bases, with 13 bases between. Germline V gene data show CDR1 as SEHNR and CDR2 as FQNEAQ (reference sequence). This CDR3 is 14 amino acids long. The CDR3 reads CASSLEFDGGEQFF. Written as DNA, the CDR3 is TGTGCCAGCAGCTTAGAATTCGATGGAGGTGAGCAGTTCTTC.

The chain employs TRBV21-1 and TRBJ2-2; the tabulated D call, TRBD2, remains unverified against the DNA. TRBV21-1 is assigned pseudogene status. CDR3 length: 14 residues. The CDR3 loop reads CASRPGANTGELFF. The DNA of the CDR3 is TGTGCCAGCAGGCCGGGAGCGAACACCGGGGAGCTGTTTTTT.

The rearrangement uses TRBV27 and TRBJ1-2; D might be TRBD1 (5 bases). Trimming took off 5 bases at V and 4 bases at J, with 14 bases between the two ends. The germline V gene has CDR1 MNHEY and CDR2 SMNVEV (reference sequence). This CDR3 has 14 residues. CDR3 in DNA: TGTGCCAGCAGTCCCCAGGGCCTCGGCTATGGCTACACCTTC. It is translated as CASSPQGLGYGYTF.

The chain links TRBV7-2 to TRBJ2-4, with 7 bases fitting TRBD2. V dropped 1 base and J dropped 1; count of bases not matched to a gene: 10. Germline CDR1 and CDR2: SGHTA and FQGNSA. The CDR3 sequence is 18 residues long. The CDR3 coding sequence is TGTGCCAGCAGCTTAGAAGCGGGAACCTCCTTTGCCAAAAACATTCAGTACTTC. Encoded protein: CASSLEAGTSFAKNIQYF. Full variable domain (remainder filled in from reference TRBV7-2 and TRBJ2-4): GAGVSQSPSNKVTEKGKDVELRCDPISGHTALYWYRQSLGQGLEFLIYFQGNSAPDKSGLPSDRFSAERTGGSVSTLTIQRTQQEDSAVYLCASSLEAGTSFAKNIQYFGAGTRLSVL.

The chain is built from TRBV5-4 and TRBJ2-2, with TRBD2 matching over 14 bases. Germline CDR1 is SGHNT and CDR2 is YYREEE (reference sequence). The CDR3 is 18 residues long. Trimming at V came to 4 bases and at J to 4 bases, leaving 9 bases not matched to a gene. The CDR3 loop is CASSPGTSGSSGTGELFF. The CDR3 DNA reads TGTGCCAGCAGCCCCGGGACTAGCGGGAGTTCGGGCACCGGGGAGCTGTTTTTT.

The V and J genes are TRBV18 and TRBJ2-1; 8 bases map to TRBD2. Germline trimming cut 4 bases from V and 8 bases from J; bases unmatched to any gene: 10. The CDR3 runs 15 residues. Germline lookup yields CDR1 KGHSH and CDR2 LQKENI. CDR3 sequence: CASSRNAERGHEQFF. CDR3 DNA: TGTGCCAGCTCACGCAACGCCGAGCGGGGGCATGAGCAGTTCTTC. The full variable domain, with the rest looked up from reference TRBV18 and TRBJ2-1, is NAGVMQNPRHLVRRRGQEARLRCSPMKGHSHVYWYRQLPEEGLKFMVYLQKENIIDESGMPKERFSAEFPKEGPSILRIQQVVRGDSAAYFCASSRNAERGHEQFFGPGTRLTVL.

CDR3 in DNA: TGTGCCAGCAGTTTACGGGACAGGGTCACTGAAGCTTTCTTT. Its translation is CASSLRDRVTEAFF. This chain links TRBV27 with TRBJ1-1, with TRBD1 identical over 9 bases. The CDR3 runs 14 residues. V shed 2 bases and J 4 bases; nucleotides not matched to a gene: 2. From germline, CDR1 is MNHEY and CDR2 SMNVEV (reference sequence).

This clone was detected only a few times. The chain uses TRBV11-2 and TRBJ2-3; possibly TRBD1 for D (5 bases). The V end lost 1 base, the J end lost 0 bases, and 20 bases lay between the germline ends. Germline assignment: CDR1 SGHAT and CDR2 FQNNGV. This CDR3 is 19 amino acids long. CDR3 nucleotides: TGTGCCAGCAGCTTAGCTATAAAGGGGTCAGCCCTTAGCACAGATACGCAGTATTTT. This encodes CASSLAIKGSALSTDTQYF.

The chain joins TRBV28 to TRBJ1-1; D is possibly TRBD1 (5 bases). Trimming removed 6 bases at V and 11 bases at J, with 16 bases between. The length of the CDR3 is 12 residues. Germline V gene sequence: CDR1 MDHEN, CDR2 SYDVKM. The CDR3 region is CASRVSGEGAFF. CDR3 nucleotides: TGTGCCAGCAGGGTTTCGGGGGAGGGGGCTTTCTTT.

A single count supports this clone. This chain uses TRBV7-2 with TRBJ1-4, with D possibly matching TRBD1 (5 bases). The ends were cut back, 1 base at V and 8 bases at J, with 11 bases in the middle. CDR1 SGHTA and CDR2 FQGNSA come from the germline V gene. CDR3 length: 14 residues. Here the CDR3 DNA reads TGTGCCAGCAGCTTAGTAGGGGCCGGGGAAAAACTGTTTTTT. Its translation is CASSLVGAGEKLFF.

This chain joins TRBV6-1 and TRBJ1-6; TRBD1 agrees at 7 bases. The CDR3 has 13 amino acids. The V gene end was trimmed by 7 bases and the J gene end by 7 bases; junction bases not matched to a gene: 4. Germline V CDR1 and CDR2: MNHNS, SASEGT. CDR3 nucleotides: TGTGCCAGCACGGGACAGCCAAATTCACCCCTCCACTTT. Protein product: CASTGQPNSPLHF.

This chain uses TRBV5-1 with TRBJ1-1; D remains unclear. CDR1 and CDR2 from the germline V gene are SGHRS and YFSETQ. The V end was cut by 7 bases, the J end by 1 base, with 11 bases between. This CDR3 region has 13 residues. The CDR3 reads CASYDTSNTEAFF. The CDR3 DNA reads TGCGCCAGCTACGACACCTCGAACACTGAAGCTTTCTTT.

The chain recombines TRBV2 with TRBJ1-2; TRBD1 matches 7 bases. Per the germline V gene, CDR1 is SNHLY and CDR2 is FYNNEI. After removal of 3 bases from V and 3 bases from J, the junction contained 7 bases not matched to a gene. This CDR3 region has 15 residues. DNA for the CDR3: TGTGCCAGCAGTGAGTTCAGGGGGAGCGACTATGGCTACACCTTC. Its protein is CASSEFRGSDYGYTF. The complete variable domain, with remaining parts taken from reference TRBV2 and TRBJ1-2, reads EPEVTQTPSHQVTQMGQEVILRCVPISNHLYFYWYRQILGQKVEFLVSFYNNEISEKSEIFDDQFSVERPDGSNFTLKIRSTKLEDSAMYFCASSEFRGSDYGYTFGSGTRLTVV.